This T cell receptor beta chain was profiled in a study of blood T cell repertoires in COVID-19. About the research overall: Donors in the United States, Italy and Spain gave samples during acute or convalescent COVID-19. The analysed material was cDNA or gDNA that came from T cells, B-cell-depleted T cells, or PBMCs.

Under the authors' procedure: How many nucleated cells were present was estimated from reference gene primer amplification. The repertoire was sequenced with immunoSEQ multiplex PCR; TCRdb's copy has only in-frame clones and lacks some. That table is the source of V, J and clone size, and D and trimming were worked out from the DNA. The sample gives about 190,000 clones, 85% to 90% of which show up once; 4% to 5% is in the top ten. The germline CDR1 and CDR2 sequences are SEHNR and FQNEAQ (reference sequence). Trimming took 11 bases from V and 1 from J, leaving 11 bases between them. CDR3 size: 12 residues.

The rearrangement uses TRBV7-9 and TRBJ1-1, with D possibly matching TRBD1 (5 bases). This receptor was identified in a human donor in a cohort sampled during active COVID-19. The sample was peripheral blood. CDR3 sequence reads: CAVRQQNTEAFF. CDR3 sequence (DNA): TGTGCCGTACGACAGCAGAACACTGAAGCTTTCTTT.